Listed here are 23 T cell receptor beta chains from one sample, sequenced in a study of cytomegalovirus exposure and HLA in healthy donors. 60 Vbeta and 13 Jbeta primers were used in PCR. Assay used: immunoSEQ multiplex PCR; TCRdb lists only in-frame clones, some missing. This sample has around 58,000 clones, with about 76% found just once. The sequencing input was PBMCs. These receptor sequences come from a female donor in good health and CMV-seronegative.

The rearrangement links TRBV7-9 to TRBJ2-7; weak D call: TRBD1 (6 bases). The V end lost 2 bases, the J end lost 3 bases, and 14 bases lay between the germline ends. The CDR3 runs 15 residues. Germline V CDR1 and CDR2: SEHNR, FQNEAQ (reference sequence). Here the CDR3 DNA reads TGTGCCAGCAGCTTAATCCAGGGGTCGAGCTACGAGCAGTACTTC. This codes for CASSLIQGSSYEQYF. Filled out from reference TRBV7-9 and TRBJ2-7, the complete variable domain reads DTGVSQNPRHKITKRGQNVTFRCDPISEHNRLYWYRQTLGQGPEFLTYFQNEAQLEKSRLLSDRFSAERPKGSFSTLEIQRTEQGDSAMYLCASSLIQGSSYEQYFGPGTRLTVT.

The chain recombines TRBV5-1 with TRBJ2-5, with 14 bases identical to TRBD2. This CDR3 comprises 16 residues. CDR1 is SGHRS, CDR2 YFSETQ, per germline. With 5 bases clipped from V and 5 bases from J, the junction kept 8 bases outside the gene matches. CDR3 sequence reads: CASRPTSGGAWETQYF. The CDR3 DNA reads TGCGCCAGCAGACCGACTAGCGGGGGGGCCTGGGAGACCCAGTACTTC. Combining the CDR3 with reference TRBV5-1 and TRBJ2-5 gives the whole variable domain KAGVTQTPRYLIKTRGQQVTLSCSPISGHRSVSWYQQTPGQGLQFLFEYFSETQRNKGNFPGRFSGRQFSNSRSEMNVSTLELGDSALYLCASRPTSGGAWETQYFGPGTRLLVL.

V gene TRBV7-2 combines with J gene TRBJ2-1; no clear D gene. CDR1 SGHTA and CDR2 FQGNSA come from the germline V gene. The germline V and J ends were trimmed by 2 bases and 12 bases, with 17 bases remaining between them. The CDR3 runs to 14 residues. Here the CDR3 reads CASSLTVVGPPQFF. CDR3 sequence (DNA): TGTGCCAGCAGCTTAACAGTAGTCGGCCCCCCGCAGTTCTTC. Filled out from reference TRBV7-2 and TRBJ2-1, the complete variable domain reads GAGVSQSPSNKVTEKGKDVELRCDPISGHTALYWYRQSLGQGLEFLIYFQGNSAPDKSGLPSDRFSAERTGGSVSTLTIQRTQQEDSAVYLCASSLTVVGPPQFFGPGTRLTVL.

V and J are TRBV5-6 and TRBJ2-3, with 12 bases matching TRBD2. Germline CDR1 is SGHDT and CDR2 is YYEEEE. The CDR3 has 16 amino acids. Losses at the gene ends were 4 bases for V and 3 bases for J; bases not matched to a gene: 6. The CDR3 region is CASSALTSGGTDTQYF. Here the CDR3 DNA reads TGTGCCAGCAGCGCCTTGACTAGCGGGGGAACAGATACGCAGTATTTT.

The gene calls are TRBV2 and TRBJ2-7, with TRBD2 as a possible D gene (8 bases). The germline CDR1 and CDR2 sequences are SNHLY and FYNNEI. Between the trimmed V and J ends, which lost 5 bases and 3 bases, there was a span of 20 bases. The CDR3 has 16 amino acids. The CDR3 DNA sequence: TGTGCCAGCAGTCCCAGGGGGACTAGTAAGGTCTACGAGCAGTACTTC. The encoded protein is CASSPRGTSKVYEQYF.

The rearrangement uses TRBV19 and TRBJ1-2; 8 bases are shared with TRBD1. The germline gives CDR1 LNHDA, CDR2 SQIVND (reference sequence). The CDR3 length is 15 residues. V shed 5 bases, J shed 7 bases, and the junction held 12 bases outside the gene matches. The CDR3, as DNA: TGTGCCAGTAGTCTAACCCGCGGACAGGGTTTTGGCTACACCTTC. It encodes CASSLTRGQGFGYTF.

V gene TRBV25-1 combines with J gene TRBJ1-1; D is unclear. V lost 7 bases and J 6 bases, leaving 18 bases between the germline ends. The CDR3 runs to 14 residues. Per germline, CDR1 MGHDK and CDR2 SYGVNS. The CDR3 sequence is CASKPQAGRAEAFF. CDR3 coding DNA: TGTGCCAGCAAACCGCAGGCGGGTCGCGCTGAAGCTTTCTTT.

J is TRBJ2-5 and V is TRBV5-1; 12 bases fit TRBD2. V shed 1 base and J 1 base; nucleotides not matched to a gene: 5. Germline V gives CDR1 SGHRS, CDR2 YFSETQ. The CDR3 loop spans 17 amino acids. The CDR3 loop reads CASSLSLAGGPQETQYF. CDR3 nucleotides: TGCGCCAGCAGCTTGTCTCTAGCGGGGGGGCCCCAAGAGACCCAGTACTTC.

The rearrangement uses TRBV11-1 and TRBJ2-7, with a tentative D call TRBD1 (8 bases). The CDR3 extends over 15 amino acids. Trimming pared 5 bases from V and 3 bases from J, leaving 17 bases between. The germline CDR1 and CDR2 sequences are SGHAT and FQDESV (reference sequence). CDR3: CASSDIQGGRYEQYF. CDR3 bases: TGTGCCAGCAGCGATATACAGGGGGGGCGCTACGAGCAGTACTTC.

The V gene is TRBV6-1, the J gene TRBJ2-6; no reliable D call. The CDR3 sequence is 15 residues long. Deletions cut 3 bases from V and 0 bases from J, with 6 bases between. The germline CDR1 and CDR2 sequences are MNHNS and SASEGT. CDR3 sequence: CASSDGHSGANVLTF. The CDR3 DNA is TGTGCCAGCAGTGATGGGCACTCTGGGGCCAACGTCCTGACTTTC.

This clone has more than one count but fewer than ten. The gene calls are TRBV15 and TRBJ2-3; maybe TRBD2 (5 bases). The V gene's germline CDR1 is LNHNV and CDR2 YYDKDF (reference sequence). V lost 1 base and J lost 3, with 14 bases in between. This CDR3 region has 16 residues. CDR3 nucleotide sequence: TGTGCCACCAGCAGAGGCCCTAGCTCAATGACAGATACGCAGTATTTT. Protein sequence: CATSRGPSSMTDTQYF. The whole variable domain, remainder taken from reference TRBV15 and TRBJ2-3, is DAMVIQNPRYQVTQFGKPVTLSCSQTLNHNVMYWYQQKSSQAPKLLFHYYDKDFNNEADTPDNFQSRRPNTSFCFLDIRSPGLGDTAMYLCATSRGPSSMTDTQYFGPGTRLTVL.

The V and J genes are TRBV7-2 and TRBJ1-1; no definite D call. The germline V and J ends were trimmed by 5 bases and 1 base, with 14 bases remaining between them. There are 15 residues in the CDR3. Per the germline V gene, CDR1 is SGHTA and CDR2 is FQGNSA. The CDR3 DNA reads TGTGCCAGCAGCCGTCGGCTAGGTGGGAACACTGAAGCTTTCTTT. Its translation is CASSRRLGGNTEAFF.

The rearrangement links TRBV7-3 to TRBJ2-1, with D maybe TRBD2 (5 bases). Germline V gene data show CDR1 as SGHTA and CDR2 as FQGTGA. The V and J ends lost 5 bases and 2 bases respectively, with 10 bases between them. The CDR3 is 14 amino acids. This CDR3 reads CASSPAGPYNEQFF. The CDR3 DNA is TGTGCCAGCAGCCCGGCGGGTCCCTACAATGAGCAGTTCTTC.

The chain recombines TRBV9 with TRBJ1-3; D not resolved. This CDR3 has 14 amino acids. Trimming cost V 3 bases and J 0 bases, with 7 bases left between them. The V gene's germline CDR1 is SGDLS and CDR2 YYNGEE. The CDR3 DNA sequence: TGTGCCAGCAGCGCCCTAAGCTCTGGAAACACCATATATTTT. As protein: CASSALSSGNTIYF.

The chain employs TRBV6-1 and TRBJ1-5, with TRBD1 identical over 9 bases. Germline assignment: CDR1 MNHNS and CDR2 SASEGT. J was trimmed by 0 bases and V by 2 bases; bases with no gene match: 8. This CDR3 contains 18 residues. CDR3 bases: TGTGCCAGCAGTGAACCACGGTACAGGGGGCGTAGCAATCAGCCCCAGCATTTT. Amino acids: CASSEPRYRGRSNQPQHF.

V usage is TRBV6-5 and J usage is TRBJ2-5, with D uncertain. The CDR3 is 12 residues long. Trimming removed 7 bases from V and 0 bases from J, with 6 bases in between. CDR1 and CDR2 from the germline V gene are MNHEY and SVGAGI. CDR3 protein: CASTQNQETQYF. The CDR3 nucleotides read TGTGCCAGCACGCAGAACCAAGAGACCCAGTACTTC.

The chain links TRBV18 to TRBJ1-2, with 8 bases that match TRBD1. This CDR3 is built from 16 residues. V trimming: 0 bases; J trimming: 2 bases; junction bases outside the gene matches: 5. The germline V gene has CDR1 KGHSH and CDR2 LQKENI. The CDR3 region has the DNA TGTGCCAGCTCACCACCGGGGACAGGCCCCAACTATGGCTACACCTTC. Amino acid sequence: CASSPPGTGPNYGYTF.

The CDR3 sequence: CASSLVGTGGEQYF. In nucleotides, the CDR3 is TGTGCCAGCAGCTTAGTCGGGACAGGTGGCGAGCAGTACTTC. The J gene is TRBJ2-7, the V gene TRBV13; TRBD1 matches at 8 bases. Germline values: CDR1 PRHDT, CDR2 FYEKMQ (reference sequence). The J segment lost 6 bases and the V segment lost 1 base, leaving 5 bases of the junction unmatched. CDR3 length equals 14 residues.

In the case of this clone: The sample holds other DNA sequences that translate to the same CDR3. The chain combines TRBV7-2 with TRBJ2-1; D gene ambiguous. Germline V gene data show CDR1 as SGHTA and CDR2 as FQGNSA. The germline V and J ends were trimmed by 4 bases and 5 bases, with 9 bases remaining between them. CDR3 length equals 13 residues. The CDR3 DNA reads TGTGCCAGCAGCTCCTATGCCGACAATGAGCAGTTCTTC. Residues: CASSSYADNEQFF.

This chain links TRBV11-3 with TRBJ2-3, with 8 bases aligning to TRBD2. The V and J ends lost 1 base and 5 bases, in that order; junction bases with no gene match: 5. Germline V gives CDR1 SGHNT, CDR2 YENEEA. This CDR3 is 15 amino acids long. CDR3 in DNA: TGTGCCAGCAGCTTAGGCGGGGGGCCATTAGATACGCAGTATTTT. It specifies CASSLGGGPLDTQYF.

The chain recombines TRBV27 with TRBJ2-7; possibly TRBD1 for D (6 bases). The CDR3 spans 12 residues. Germline CDR1 and CDR2: MNHEY and SMNVEV (reference sequence). V lost 6 bases and J 3 bases, leaving 9 bases between the germline ends. The CDR3 region has the DNA TGTGCCAGCAGCTCACAGGGCTACGAGCAGTACTTC. This encodes CASSSQGYEQYF.

The chain links TRBV6-6 to TRBJ2-7; the match to TRBD1 covers 9 bases. Germline V CDR1 and CDR2: MNHNY, SVGAGI (reference sequence). J was trimmed by 6 bases and V by 5 bases; bases with no gene match: 5. The CDR3 has 13 amino acids. The CDR3 DNA reads as TGTGCCAGCAGTGCAGGGGGACAGGGCGAGCAGTACTTC. Translating it yields CASSAGGQGEQYF.

The chain employs TRBV9 and TRBJ2-2, with D perhaps TRBD2 (5 bases). The V gene lost 0 bases and the J gene lost 4 bases, with 10 bases spanning the gap. In germline, CDR1 is SGDLS, CDR2 YYNGEE. The CDR3 sequence is 15 residues long. CDR3 residues: CASSVGEWSTGELFF. CDR3 in DNA: TGTGCCAGCAGCGTAGGGGAGTGGAGCACCGGGGAGCTGTTTTTT.